The 5 T cell receptor beta chains listed next were all sequenced from one sample in a study of blood T cell repertoires in COVID-19. Libraries were prepared by immunoSEQ multiplex PCR; TCRdb keeps only in-frame clonotypes and omits some of them. Among a few hundred thousand clones listed, approximately 80% were seen once. What was sequenced was peripheral blood. The receptors come from an older woman who had recovered from COVID-19.

This chain uses TRBV23-1 with TRBJ2-2, with D possibly TRBD1 on 6 matching bases. TRBV23-1 counts as an open reading frame of uncertain function. Trimming removed 3 bases from V and 4 bases from J, with 18 bases in between. The CDR3 length is 17 residues. CDR3 bases: TGCGCCAGCAGTCAGCACGCCGGGACACCCAGCACCGGGGAGCTGTTTTTT. Its protein product is CASSQHAGTPSTGELFF.

The chain links TRBV6-5 to TRBJ2-7; 12 bases map to TRBD2. CDR1 and CDR2 from the germline V gene are MNHEY and SVGAGI. CDR3 length equals 15 residues. J lost 3 bases, V lost 0 bases, and 0 bases had no gene match. The CDR3 loop reads CASSYSTSGSYEQYF. CDR3 nucleotides: TGTGCCAGCAGTTACTCGACTAGCGGGAGCTACGAGCAGTACTTC.

This chain connects TRBV4-1 to TRBJ1-2; unclear D gene. The germline CDR1 and CDR2 sequences are MGHRA and YSYEKL. The V end was cut by 3 bases, the J end by 0 bases, with 11 bases between. This CDR3 is built from 15 residues. The CDR3 sequence is CASSQPAGANYGYTF. For the CDR3, the DNA is TGCGCCAGCAGCCAGCCGGCCGGAGCTAACTATGGCTACACCTTC.

This clone is a singleton in its sample. The chain joins TRBV12-3 or TRBV12-4 to TRBJ1-1; D call uncertain. The length of the CDR3 is 11 residues. V was clipped by 7 bases and J by 9 bases, with 12 bases between them. CDR3 loop: CASTPLHQAFF. The CDR3 DNA sequence: TGTGCCAGCACCCCATTACATCAAGCTTTCTTT.

The count of this clone is one. This chain uses TRBV20-1 with TRBJ2-1; maybe TRBD2 (6 bases). The CDR3 is made up of 11 amino acids. The V and J ends lost 6 bases and 8 bases respectively, with 11 bases between them. From germline, CDR1 is DFQATT and CDR2 SNEGSKA (reference sequence). Here the CDR3 DNA reads TGCAGTGCAAGCGGGTGGGATGAGCAGTTCTTC. Its translation is CSASGWDEQFF.